What follows is one TCR beta chain and its context. The antigen it binds to is not known. Base qualities are missing; no much larger clone stands one base away. The immunoSEQ Assay was the method used to sequence TCRbeta CDR3 regions. After extraction, genomic DNA underwent amplification by bias-controlled multiplex PCR, followed by high-throughput sequencing. Regarding the original processing steps: Collapsing and filtering of sequences were performed to quantify the absolute abundance of each unique TCRbeta CDR3 region. T cell fraction was estimated by normalizing TCRbeta template counts to usable DNA, with usable DNA measured through amplification of reference genes found in all nucleated cells. Repertoire TCRs were annotated as SARS-CoV-2-specific when V gene, CDR3 amino acid sequence and J gene were exactly matched to a known reactive TCR set. MIRA supplied the reference SARS-CoV-2 TCR set, which was filtered for enrichment in COVID-19-positive ImmuneCODE repertoires so that public or cross-reactive TCRs were removed. Based on the MIRA antigens, annotated TCRs were further analysed at the level of specific ORF or position within ORF. Depth was the summed frequency of annotated unique rearrangements, while breadth was defined as annotated unique rearrangements over total unique productive rearrangements. Group comparisons of TCR breadth used two-sided Wilcoxon rank-sum tests. Not all clones reach the TCRdb copy of this immuneACCESS table, which keeps in-frame sequences only. Checked studies attribute under half of the gap to unresolved V genes and leave the rest unexplained. V, J and clone size were drawn from that table, and D and trimming were deduced from the DNA. The sample table shows approximately 410,000 clones, and 92% are seen once. The ten largest clones add up to approximately 1.6% of the sample.

The data are from a study of Ad26.COV2.S vaccination and SARS-CoV-2 variants (dated by TCRdb to the early 2020s). Notes on the research overall: Vaccine-arm donors were drawn from COV1001, a multicentre, randomized, double-blind, placebo-controlled phase I-IIa trial of Ad26.COV2.S in healthy adults. Trial participants were randomized into five groups of five, in which low-dose or high-dose Ad26.COV2.S was given once or twice, or placebo was given on both occasions. TCRbeta repertoire sequencing was used to assess the specificity and breadth of SARS-CoV-2-reactive T cell receptors after Ad26.COV2.S vaccination. The TCR-sequenced set comprised about 32 samples: some 20 Ad26.COV2.S vaccine recipients, 5 placebo recipients and 8 SARS-CoV-2 convalescent individuals. Blinding of investigators to trial group allocation was maintained during experiments and outcome assessment. Ad26.COV2.S was given intramuscularly at 5x10^10 or 1x10^11 viral particles, as a single shot or as two shots 56 days apart.

Reading the germline V gene gives CDR1 KGHDR and CDR2 SFDVKD. The CDR3 covers 16 residues, taking in both the cysteine and the phenylalanine. Only the CDR3 portion is preserved as DNA: 48 bases, with reading frame beginning at the first base. Here V drops 0 bases and J drops 4 bases, and the junction holds 7 bases not matched to any gene. Findings and caveats that apply to the study as a whole: Substantial breadth of spike-specific CD8+ and CD4+ T cell responses was reported after vaccination. According to the authors, total T cell responses may have been underestimated by the TCR breadth and depth analyses. The study was not powered to compare responses between vaccine doses or regimens. Spike-specific TCR breadth was higher in Ad26.COV2.S recipients than in placebo recipients (P = 0.0014). Comparable non-spike TCR breadth was observed between vaccine and placebo recipients, consistent with only spike being contained in the vaccine.

The meaning of the sample's treatment or condition label: around 19 received Ad26.COV2.S at low or high dose, single or two shots; about 5 received placebo; per-sample allocation not given. Repertoires of vaccine and placebo recipients were sequenced from samples collected on day 63 after the first injection. In Cohort 1b, about two dozen adults aged 18-55 years were enrolled at a single site in Boston, USA, between 29 July and 7 August 2020. Ad26.COV2.S consisted of a replication-incompetent adenovirus type 26 vector by which a prefusion-stabilized SARS-CoV-2 spike protein from the original Wuhan strain was expressed.

This material consisted of peripheral blood, taken in a trial of Ad26.COV2.S vaccine versus placebo. This sequence uses TRBV24-1 and TRBJ2-5; 7 bases in between match TRBD2. This receptor was taken from a person between 18 and 59 years old who received the Ad26.COV2.S COVID-19 vaccine or a placebo. Read as DNA, the sequence is TGTGCCACCAGTGATTTGGGAAGCGGGGAGCTAGAGACCCAGTACTTC. Its amino acids are CATSDLGSGELETQYF.